A selection of T cell receptor beta chains follows, all from one sample in a study of a mutant IDH1 vaccine in newly diagnosed glioma. TCRdb keeps only in-frame clones here, not all; method: immunoSEQ multiplex PCR. The table has tens of thousands of clones, 76% seen once. No antigen has been identified for these receptors. Sequencing used PBMCs, obtained from a glioma patient whose treatment included an IDH1 peptide vaccine. The receptors derive from a woman between 40 and 55 years old with glioma. Some clones in this sample may be carry-over from other donors' samples. CDR3s include the opening cysteine and the closing phenylalanine or tryptophan. The D gene is left open where the match is weak. Size is omitted from some rows. Given values are once, few, many or a class for expanded clones.

d_call j_call clone_size v_call cdr3_aa cdr3_nt
- TRBJ1-5 - TRBV2 CASRGDNNQPQHF TGTGCCAGCAGAGGGGACAACAATCAGCCCCAGCATTTT
TRBD2 TRBJ2-3 once TRBV10-3 CAIRQTALAGDHTDTQYF TGTGCCATCAGGCAGACAGCACTAGCGGGGGACCACACAGATACGCAGTATTTT
- TRBJ1-5 - TRBV4-3 CASSLGVSQPQHF TGCGCCAGCAGCCTAGGGGTAAGTCAGCCCCAGCATTTT
TRBD2 TRBJ2-3 once TRBV7-9 CASSLRGADTDTQYF TGTGCCAGCAGCCTGCGGGGGGCCGATACAGATACGCAGTATTTT
- TRBJ2-2 - TRBV6-5 CASIGGTGELFF TGTGCCAGCATTGGAGGGACCGGGGAGCTGTTTTTT
- TRBJ1-1 few TRBV13 CANSLVLMNTEAFF TGTGCCAACAGCTTAGTACTGATGAACACTGAAGCTTTCTTT
TRBD1 TRBJ2-7 few TRBV10-3 CAISDRTGGFYEQYF TGTGCCATCAGTGATCGGACAGGGGGCTTCTACGAGCAGTACTTC
- TRBJ1-4 - TRBV27 CASSETGVATNEKLFF TGTGCCAGCAGTGAGACCGGAGTCGCAACTAATGAAAAACTGTTTTTT
- TRBJ1-6 few TRBV13 CASSSSPGERSPLHF TGTGCCAGCAGCTCCAGTCCAGGGGAGCGGTCACCCCTCCACTTT
- TRBJ1-1 once TRBV11-2 CASSLAQRGGTEAFF TGTGCCAGCAGCTTAGCCCAGCGGGGAGGGACTGAAGCTTTCTTT
TRBD1 TRBJ1-1 - TRBV27 CASTPIRTRGPQSEAFF TGTGCCAGCACCCCAATCCGTACCAGGGGGCCACAGAGTGAAGCTTTCTTT
TRBD2 TRBJ2-1 - TRBV9 CASSVDRLAGSHNEQFF TGTGCCAGCAGCGTAGATCGACTAGCGGGGAGCCACAATGAGCAGTTCTTC
- TRBJ2-2 - TRBV5-6 CASSPQGWNTGELFF TGTGCCAGCAGCCCCCAGGGGTGGAACACCGGGGAGCTGTTTTTT
TRBD2 TRBJ2-1 once TRBV4-3 CASSQEGRGGQNEQFF TGCGCCAGCAGCCAAGAAGGGCGGGGGGGCCAGAATGAGCAGTTCTTC
TRBD1 TRBJ1-6 - TRBV4-2 CASSLRVLYRGGSYNSPLHF TGTGCCAGCAGCCTTAGAGTACTATACAGGGGGGGCTCCTATAATTCACCCCTCCACTTT
- TRBJ2-1 - TRBV5-6 CASSSGTWQFF TGTGCCAGCAGCTCCGGGACTTGGCAGTTCTTC
TRBD1 TRBJ1-1 - TRBV6-1 CASRNRGFSEAFF TGTGCCAGCAGAAACAGGGGGTTCTCTGAAGCTTTCTTT
TRBD1 TRBJ2-7 - TRBV5-1 CASSFPDRAHEQYF TGCGCCAGCAGCTTTCCGGACAGGGCCCACGAGCAGTACTTC
- TRBJ1-1 - TRBV19 CASSLTGRGETEAFF TGTGCCAGTAGTCTAACAGGGAGAGGAGAGACTGAAGCTTTCTTT
- TRBJ1-1 - TRBV9 CASSVAGDTEAFF TGTGCCAGCAGCGTAGCAGGGGACACTGAAGCTTTCTTT
- TRBJ2-5 - TRBV6-5 CASSYLGAQETQYF TGTGCCAGCAGTTACTTAGGGGCGCAGGAGACCCAGTACTTC
- TRBJ2-5 - TRBV5-4 CASSFFGEETQYF TGTGCCAGCAGCTTTTTCGGGGAAGAGACCCAGTACTTC